This T cell receptor (beta chain) was found in a study of blood T cell repertoires in COVID-19. Across the study: Samples taken during acute and convalescent COVID-19 were collected in the United States, Italy and Spain. Nucleic acid was either cDNA or gDNA, and it came from T cells, B-cell-depleted T cells, or PBMCs.

Study members were between about 18 and 90 years old and lived in 24 US regions. Donors in Cohort 3 who had recovered were those with two negative PCRs, healthcare professional clearance, or resolution of their symptoms. Produced via immunoSEQ multiplex PCR; TCRdb's table is partial and in-frame only. The sample shows almost 200,000 clones, more than 80% of them seen only once. The CDR3 has 17 amino acids. Trimming took 2 bases from V and 6 from J; bases not matched to a gene: 13. Germline values: CDR1 MGHDK, CDR2 SYGVNS. Sequences were obtained from PBMCs or T cells enriched from blood (not recorded which). The chain links TRBV25-1 to TRBJ1-1; TRBD1 agrees at 9 bases. This receptor was identified in a woman younger than 35 who had recovered from COVID-19. The CDR3 bases are TGTGCCAGCAGTGAACGTACAGGGGGCTTCGTGTCCGCTGAAGCTTTCTTT. Translating it yields CASSERTGGFVSAEAFF.